This T cell receptor beta chain was sequenced in a study of shared clonotypes between healthy human individuals. Study-wide results and caveats: In having few donors, the study represented limited genetic and exposure-history diversity.

Genomic DNA (from each subset) was split evenly across several immunoSEQ plates. Profiled with immunoSEQ multiplex PCR; TCRdb holds only in-frame clones, not every one. The sample contains approximately 2.1 million clones, just over 90% of which appear only once. This clone has a single count. Its antigen is not known. The length of the CDR3 is 21 residues. Germline trimming cut 2 bases from V and 1 base from J; bases unmatched to any gene: 15. The germline gives CDR1 SGHVS, CDR2 FQNEAQ. The sample taken for sequencing was naive CD4+ T cells from PBMCs. Subset in this sample: CD45RA+ positively selected. The chain recombines TRBV7-8 with TRBJ2-4, with TRBD2 matching over 12 bases. The sequence derives from a man aged 18-30 years in good health. Some clones in this sample may be carry-over from other donors' samples. In DNA, the CDR3 is TGTGCCAGCAGCTTATCGGTCTGGCTAGCGGGAGGGCCGATGGCCAAAAACATTCAGTACTTC. This encodes CASSLSVWLAGGPMAKNIQYF.